The 25 T cell receptor beta chains below come from one sample, sequenced in a study of cytomegalovirus exposure and HLA in healthy donors. Vbeta (60) and Jbeta (13) primers were used in the PCR. Measured with immunoSEQ multiplex PCR; TCRdb has only the in-frame clones, and not every one. The data show some 180,000 clones, approximately 90% seen once. Sequenced material: PBMCs. The receptors here all came from a boy between 2 and 10 years old in good health and CMV-seronegative.

This chain joins TRBV5-1 and TRBJ1-2, with 8 bases lining up with TRBD1. The CDR3 totals 15 residues. The germline V gene encodes CDR1 SGHRS and CDR2 YFSETQ. V shed 1 base and J 2 bases; nucleotides not matched to a gene: 4. The CDR3 here is CASSLRRQGNYGYTF. CDR3 DNA sequence: TGCGCCAGCAGCTTGCGGAGACAGGGGAACTATGGCTACACCTTC.

This clone was seen a single time. The gene calls are TRBV28 and TRBJ1-3, with 8 bases identical to TRBD1. The junction had 7 bases not matched to a gene; V was cut back by 8 bases and J by 4 bases. Germline CDR1 and CDR2: MDHEN and SYDVKM. The CDR3 totals 14 residues. Here the CDR3 DNA reads TGTGCCAGCCAAAAGACAGGGGCCGGAAACACCATATATTTT. It encodes CASQKTGAGNTIYF.

The chain uses TRBV7-2 and TRBJ2-7; 11 nucleotides match TRBD1. From germline, CDR1 is SGHTA and CDR2 FQGNSA. This CDR3 has 15 residues. The V and J ends lost 1 base and 6 bases, in that order; junction bases with no gene match: 5. The CDR3 DNA follows: TGTGCCAGCAGCTTAGTCGGACAGGGGGCCGGCGAGCAGTACTTC. Translating it yields CASSLVGQGAGEQYF.

The CDR3 region is CAISTGDVNTEAFF. The CDR3 DNA reads TGTGCCATCAGTACAGGGGACGTGAACACTGAAGCTTTCTTT. The chain is built from TRBV10-3 and TRBJ1-1, with 7 bases fitting TRBD1. CDR3 length equals 14 residues. CDR1 and CDR2 (germline): ENHRY, SYGVKD. Germline trimming cut 5 bases from V and 0 bases from J; bases unmatched to any gene: 3.

This chain uses TRBV5-4 with TRBJ1-6, with 10 bases fitting TRBD1. Germline-derived CDR1 and CDR2 are SGHNT and YYREEE (reference sequence). CDR3 size: 17 residues. The V gene end was trimmed by 1 base and the J gene end by 6 bases; junction bases not matched to a gene: 7. In DNA, the CDR3 is TGTGCCAGCAGCTTGTTGGGGACAGGGGTGGGTAATTCACCCCTCCACTTT. Translation: CASSLLGTGVGNSPLHF.

The gene calls are TRBV30 and TRBJ1-2, with TRBD1 as a possible D gene (5 bases). This CDR3 has 14 amino acids. In germline, CDR1 is GTSNPN, CDR2 SVGIG (reference sequence). V dropped 1 base and J dropped 7 bases, with 16 bases sitting between them. DNA of the CDR3: TGTGCCTGGAGTGGGGACGTTCGGCGGGGTGGCTACACCTTC. It specifies CAWSGDVRRGGYTF.

The CDR3 region has the DNA TGCGCCAGCAGTGCAGGGTACTTCACTGAAGCTTTCTTT. It yields the protein CASSAGYFTEAFF. The gene calls are TRBV10-2 and TRBJ1-1, with D possibly matching TRBD1 (5 bases). CDR1 is WSHSY and CDR2 is SAAADI in the germline V gene. The CDR3 runs to 13 residues. V was pared by 4 bases and J by 4 bases, with 10 bases between.

The rearrangement uses TRBV5-1 and TRBJ2-1; 14 bases line up with TRBD2. CDR3 length: 16 amino acids. Germline values: CDR1 SGHRS, CDR2 YFSETQ. J gave up 7 bases and V 4 bases, and 7 bases lay outside the gene matches. CDR3 residues: CASSGGRTSGGNEQFF. The CDR3 region has the DNA TGCGCCAGCAGCGGGGGACGGACTAGCGGGGGGAATGAGCAGTTCTTC.

This chain uses TRBV29-1 with TRBJ1-3; D is unclear. This CDR3 is built from 13 residues. V was pared by 0 bases and J by 7 bases, with 10 bases between. From germline, CDR1 is SQVTM and CDR2 ANQGSEA. CDR3 nucleotide sequence: TGCAGCGTTGAAGATCAGCTTAGCAACACCATATATTTT. Amino acids: CSVEDQLSNTIYF. Drawing the rest from reference TRBV29-1 and TRBJ1-3, the complete variable domain is SAVISQKPSRDICQRGTSLTIQCQVDSQVTMMFWYRQQPGQSLTLIATANQGSEATYESGFVIDKFPISRPNLTFSTLTVSNMSPEDSSIYLCSVEDQLSNTIYFGEGSWLTVV.

This chain connects TRBV4-1 to TRBJ2-1; TRBD2 matches 13 bases. Germline loops: CDR1 MGHRA, CDR2 YSYEKL. The CDR3 sequence is 18 residues long. The junction had 12 bases not matched to a gene; V was cut back by 3 bases and J by 7 bases. The chain's CDR3 is CASSQVHTSGGDWNEQFF. The CDR3, as DNA: TGCGCCAGCAGCCAGGTGCATACTAGCGGGGGGGATTGGAATGAGCAGTTCTTC.

J is TRBJ2-7 and V is TRBV16; 8 bases map to TRBD1. CDR1 is KGHSY and CDR2 is FQNENV in the germline V gene. The CDR3 runs to 17 residues. V was clipped by 4 bases and J by 2 bases; unmatched bases: 13. This chain's CDR3 is CASSLTGGQVRTYEQYF. The CDR3 region has the DNA TGTGCCAGCAGCCTTACCGGGGGACAGGTCAGAACCTACGAGCAGTACTTC.

The chain recombines TRBV18 with TRBJ1-6; the match to TRBD1 covers 8 bases. The germline gives CDR1 KGHSH, CDR2 LQKENI. With 2 bases clipped from V and 7 bases from J, the junction kept 13 bases outside the gene matches. This CDR3 comprises 18 residues. The CDR3: CASSPIGTGRGTNSPLHF. CDR3 DNA: TGTGCCAGCTCACCAATTGGGACAGGTCGGGGGACGAATTCACCCCTCCACTTT.

The chain joins TRBV6-5 to TRBJ2-7; TRBD2 agrees at 9 bases. J gave up 2 bases and V 3 bases, and 8 bases lay outside the gene matches. The CDR3 is 16 amino acids. Per the germline V gene, CDR1 is MNHEY and CDR2 is SVGAGI. The CDR3 nucleotides are TGTGCCAGCAGTTATTCCCCAGCGGGAGGCCCCTACGAGCAGTACTTC. This encodes CASSYSPAGGPYEQYF.

The table lists this clone with a few counts. CDR3 sequence reads: CATSRVRRQKSNEKLFF. Written as DNA, the CDR3 is TGTGCCACCAGCAGAGTGAGGAGACAGAAGTCTAATGAAAAACTGTTTTTT. The chain carries TRBV15 and TRBJ1-4; D might be TRBD1 (5 bases). V lost 1 base and J lost 3, with 15 bases in between. Germline V gene lookup returns CDR1 LNHNV and CDR2 YYDKDF (reference sequence). The CDR3 consists of 17 residues.

The chain links TRBV7-9 to TRBJ2-3; 8 bases map to TRBD2. The trim removed 4 bases at V and 1 base at J, leaving 4 bases unmatched. CDR3 length equals 15 residues. Germline CDR1 reads SEHNR; CDR2 reads FQNEAQ (reference sequence). CDR3 sequence: CASSSVLAGTDTQYF. CDR3 DNA: TGTGCCAGCAGCTCGGTACTAGCGGGCACAGATACGCAGTATTTT.

The chain employs TRBV6-4 and TRBJ2-1; 7 bases agree with TRBD2. The CDR3 runs 15 residues. The junction had 7 bases not matched to a gene; V was cut back by 3 bases and J by 5 bases. Germline V gene data show CDR1 as MRHNA and CDR2 as SNTAGT. DNA for the CDR3: TGTGCCAGCAGTGAGAGGTCTAGCGGAAACAATGAGCAGTTCTTC. This codes for CASSERSSGNNEQFF.

This chain uses TRBV28 with TRBJ2-7; maybe TRBD1 (5 bases). Trimming shortened V by 2 bases and J by 2 bases, and 13 bases separated the two germline ends. From germline, CDR1 is MDHEN and CDR2 SYDVKM. The CDR3 loop spans 15 amino acids. CDR3 sequence: CASSLKSGRAYEQYF. CDR3 bases: TGTGCCAGCAGTTTAAAATCCGGCAGGGCCTACGAGCAGTACTTC.

The chain combines TRBV25-1 with TRBJ2-7, with 11 bases aligning to TRBD1. This CDR3 contains 15 residues. Trimming at V came to 4 bases and at J to 5 bases, leaving 7 bases not matched to a gene. Germline V gene sequence: CDR1 MGHDK, CDR2 SYGVNS. The CDR3 reads CASSGFWTGGNEQYF. In DNA, the CDR3 is TGTGCCAGCAGTGGCTTCTGGACAGGGGGCAACGAGCAGTACTTC.

V usage is TRBV13 and J usage is TRBJ2-6; 7 positions agree with TRBD1. CDR1 PRHDT and CDR2 FYEKMQ come from the germline V gene (reference sequence). This CDR3 has 18 residues. Germline trimming cut 5 bases from V and 0 bases from J; bases unmatched to any gene: 10. CDR3 coding DNA: TGTGCCAGCAGCGTTAGTTGGGACAGCATCTCTGGGGCCAACGTCCTGACTTTC. Translating gives CASSVSWDSISGANVLTF. Looking up the rest from reference TRBV13 and TRBJ2-6 gives the full variable domain: AAGVIQSPRHLIKEKRETATLKCYPIPRHDTVYWYQQGPGQDPQFLISFYEKMQSDKGSIPDRFSAQQFSDYHSELNMSSLELGDSALYFCASSVSWDSISGANVLTFGAGSRLTVL.

The chain recombines TRBV6-1 with TRBJ2-3, with 11 nucleotides matching TRBD1. V was pared by 10 bases and J by 0 bases, with 3 bases of the junction left unmatched. This CDR3 contains 14 residues. Germline CDR1 and CDR2: MNHNS and SASEGT. CDR3 region: CAIGTGGSTDTQYF. CDR3 in DNA: TGTGCCATCGGGACAGGGGGGAGCACAGATACGCAGTATTTT.

In nucleotides, the CDR3 is TGTGCCAGCAGCTTGGAAGGACAGCTCTACGAGCAGTACTTC. Encoded protein: CASSLEGQLYEQYF. The gene calls are TRBV5-4 and TRBJ2-5; possibly TRBD1 for D (6 bases). The end of the DNA fits TRBJ2-7 better, so the J call may be wrong. Germline CDR1 SGHNT, CDR2 YYREEE (reference sequence). This CDR3 comprises 14 residues.

The chain recombines TRBV19 with TRBJ1-1, with 8 bases matching TRBD1. V was clipped by 3 bases and J by 2 bases; unmatched bases: 11. The CDR3 sequence is 17 residues long. Germline-derived CDR1 and CDR2 are LNHDA and SQIVND (reference sequence). The CDR3: CASSISRPGGQNTEAFF. As DNA, the CDR3 is TGTGCCAGTAGTATCAGTAGGCCAGGGGGCCAAAACACTGAAGCTTTCTTT.

V gene TRBV1 combines with J gene TRBJ1-2; the D call of TRBD1 is as the table states it, not checked on the DNA. TRBV1 counts as a pseudogene. The CDR3 extends over 15 amino acids. The CDR3 bases are TGCACCAGCAGAGGCACCAGGGGTTCTAACTATGGCTACACCTTC. This translates into CTSRGTRGSNYGYTF.

The chain has TRBV5-6 and TRBJ1-2; D unresolved. This CDR3 is 16 amino acids long. V was clipped by 5 bases and J by 1 base, with 18 bases between them. The germline V gene encodes CDR1 SGHDT and CDR2 YYEEEE. The CDR3 DNA reads as TGTGCCAGCAGTAACGCTTGGGCAGAAATTAACTATGGCTACACCTTC. It codes for CASSNAWAEINYGYTF.

The V and J genes are TRBV6-5 and TRBJ2-7, with TRBD1 identical over 8 bases. CDR3 length: 14 amino acids. Trimming took 5 bases from V and 5 from J; bases not matched to a gene: 8. Per germline, CDR1 MNHEY and CDR2 SVGAGI. The CDR3 reads CASSQTTGVHEQYF. The CDR3 region has the DNA TGTGCCAGCAGTCAGACGACAGGGGTCCACGAGCAGTACTTC.